The clone carrying this TCR beta chain turned up a few times. The antigen is not known. Germline CDR1 reads SGHNT; CDR2 reads YYREEE (reference sequence). The CDR3 runs to 16 residues. The V and J ends lost 0 bases and 4 bases respectively, with 14 bases between them. Genomic DNA was employed as the template in profiling TCR beta VDJ and CDR3. TCRdb analysed the reads with MiXCR anew, one entry per CDR3 protein. The repertoire holds about 180,000 distinct CDR3 sequences, with 46% as singletons. These data come from a study of CD8+CD57+ T cells in acquired aplastic anemia. About the research overall: Sorted CD4+ and CD8+ cells gave a mean 3.2 ug DNA, range 0.2 to 27.4 ug. In CD4+ cells, healthy donors produced an average of approximately 11 million reads.

Points from the study as a whole: Patients and controls shared about 27 CD8+ CDR3 sequences.

Material for sequencing was sorted CD4+, CD8+, or CD8+CD57+ T cells (not recorded which) from PBMCs. The rearrangement joins TRBV5-4 to TRBJ2-1; D might be TRBD2 (5 bases). The receptor was isolated from a human donor in good health. CDR3 residues: CASSLAATGIYNEQFF. CDR3 sequence (DNA): TGTGCCAGCAGCTTGGCCGCGACGGGGATATACAATGAGCAGTTCTTC. The variable domain in full, completed from reference TRBV5-4 and TRBJ2-1, reads ETGVTQSPTHLIKTRGQQVTLRCSSQSGHNTVSWYQQALGQGPQFIFQYYREEENGRGNFPPRFSGLQFPNYSSELNVNALELDDSALYLCASSLAATGIYNEQFFGPGTRLTVL.